In this sample, the clone carrying this T cell receptor beta chain turned up many times. Its antigen is not known. The sample's time point: sample taken at primary tumor resection. Frozen PBMC, nontumor lung or tumor provided whole RNA, which was sequenced unsorted. This entry comes from a study of spatial heterogeneity in lung cancer. The germline CDR1 and CDR2 sequences are ENHRY and SYGVKD. Trimming stripped 6 bases from V and 8 bases from J, with 13 bases between. The CDR3 is 13 residues long. Study conclusions and caveats: Resection saw ubiquitous expanded tumor TCRs appear in blood more than follow-up did.

Each CDR3 protein is one row after TCRdb ran MiXCR on the 5' RACE reads. This table holds tens of thousands of distinct CDR3 sequences, around 21% found once. This sequence originates from a male donor with early-stage non-small cell lung cancer. The chain uses TRBV10-3 and TRBJ1-4, with a weak D call TRBD1 (5 bases). Sequencing used PBMCs, obtained at surgery. CDR3 residues: CAIRDTGGEKLFF. CDR3 nucleotide sequence: TGTGCCATCAGGGACACCGGGGGAGAAAAACTGTTTTTT.